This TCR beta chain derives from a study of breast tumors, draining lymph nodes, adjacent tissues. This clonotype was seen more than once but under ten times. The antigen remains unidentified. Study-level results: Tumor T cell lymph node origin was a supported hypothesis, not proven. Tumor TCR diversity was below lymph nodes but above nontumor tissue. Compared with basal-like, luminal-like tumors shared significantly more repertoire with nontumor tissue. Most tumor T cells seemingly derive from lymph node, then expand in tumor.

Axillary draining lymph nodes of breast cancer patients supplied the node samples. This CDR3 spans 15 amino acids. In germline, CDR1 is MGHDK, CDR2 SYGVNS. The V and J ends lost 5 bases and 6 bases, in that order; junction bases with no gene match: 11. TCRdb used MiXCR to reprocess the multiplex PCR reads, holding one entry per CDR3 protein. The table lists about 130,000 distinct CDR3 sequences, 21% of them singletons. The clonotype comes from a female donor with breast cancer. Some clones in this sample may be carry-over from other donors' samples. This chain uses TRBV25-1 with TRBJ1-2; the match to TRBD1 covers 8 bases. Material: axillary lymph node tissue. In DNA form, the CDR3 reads TGTGCCAGCAGTCGAACCCTGGACAGGGCGGATGGCTACACCTTC. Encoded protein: CASSRTLDRADGYTF.